Listed below are T cell receptor beta chains from one sample, sequenced in a study of T cell clonotyping in hematopoietic cell transplantation. Assay used: immunoSEQ multiplex PCR; TCRdb lists only in-frame clones, some missing. The sample includes about 12,000 clones, roughly 92% seen only once; the top ten take 6.5% to 9%. Specimen: PBMCs, collected 100 days after allogeneic stem cell transplant. These receptors were obtained from a female patient aged 50-65 years who had an allogeneic stem cell transplant from an unrelated donor, so the T cells may come from the graft donor. Some clones in this sample may be carry-over from other donors' samples. CDR3s include the opening cysteine and the closing phenylalanine or tryptophan. A D gene is named only where the DNA matches it firmly. Size tells how often a clone was seen (once, few, many) or the class of an expanded clone, and some rows leave it out.

V,D,length,J,size,CDR3,DNA
TRBV19,TRBD1,14,TRBJ2-2,-,CASSDRGDTGELFF,TGTGCCAGTAGTGACAGGGGGGACACCGGGGAGCTGTTTTTT
TRBV5-1,TRBD2,15,TRBJ2-7,-,CASSPRASGSGEQYF,TGCGCCAGCAGCCCCCGGGCTAGCGGGAGCGGCGAGCAGTACTTC
TRBV9,TRBD2,15,TRBJ2-7,-,CASSMQAGGPYEQYF,TGTGCCAGCAGCATGCAAGCGGGAGGGCCGTACGAGCAGTACTTC
TRBV6-5,-,13,TRBJ1-2,-,CASSRQANYGYTF,TGTGCCAGCAGTAGACAGGCGAACTATGGCTACACCTTC
TRBV5-4,TRBD1,15,TRBJ2-3,-,CASSFGRGRGDTQYF,TGTGCCAGCAGCTTCGGCAGGGGGCGAGGAGATACGCAGTATTTT
TRBV28,-,13,TRBJ2-2,once,CASSRTFPGELFF,TGTGCCAGCAGTAGGACGTTCCCCGGGGAGCTGTTTTTT
TRBV7-9,-,12,TRBJ2-3,-,CASSLLEDTQYF,TGTGCCAGCAGCCTTCTTGAGGATACGCAGTATTTT
TRBV19,-,13,TRBJ1-1,-,CASSTTGRLNAFF,TGTGCCAGTAGTACCACCGGGAGGCTGAACGCTTTCTTT
TRBV11-2,TRBD1,13,TRBJ1-1,-,CASSLGPTGEAFF,TGTGCCAGCAGCCTCGGCCCGACAGGGGAAGCTTTCTTT
TRBV5-1,-,16,TRBJ2-7,-,CASSFTKYGDSYEQYF,TGCGCCAGCAGCTTTACTAAATATGGGGACTCCTACGAGCAGTACTTC
TRBV5-1,-,13,TRBJ1-2,-,CASSLLRVLGYTF,TGCGCCAGCAGCTTACTCAGGGTTCTCGGCTACACCTTC
TRBV20-1,-,10,TRBJ1-4,-,CGWVAEKLFF,TGCGGGTGGGTCGCGGAAAAACTGTTTTTT
TRBV6-5,-,15,TRBJ1-3,-,CASSPGPQIGNTIYF,TGTGCCAGCAGCCCAGGGCCGCAGATTGGAAACACCATATATTTT
TRBV30,-,14,TRBJ1-3,-,CAWSVGISGNTIYF,TGTGCCTGGAGTGTAGGGATCTCTGGAAACACCATATATTTT
TRBV6-1,-,13,TRBJ2-7,-,CASGWTASYEQYF,TGTGCCAGCGGGTGGACCGCTTCCTACGAGCAGTACTTC
TRBV11-2,-,13,TRBJ1-1,-,CASSLARTMKAFF,TGTGCCAGCAGCTTAGCCCGGACAATGAAAGCTTTCTTT
TRBV6-5,-,13,TRBJ1-5,-,CASRGGLHQPQHF,TGTGCCAGCAGGGGGGGGCTTCATCAGCCCCAGCATTTT
TRBV21-1,-,15,TRBJ2-7,-,CASSKGRDYENEQYF,TGTGCCAGCAGCAAAGGCCGGGACTATGAGAACGAGCAGTACTTC
TRBV19,TRBD1,17,TRBJ1-3,-,CASSANSDRAGGNTIYF,TGTGCCAGTAGTGCAAACTCGGACAGGGCCGGCGGAAACACCATATATTTT
TRBV30,TRBD2,18,TRBJ2-3,-,CAWSVLLAGGTPEDTQYF,TGTGCCTGGAGTGTACTCCTAGCGGGAGGGACACCTGAGGATACGCAGTATTTT
TRBV7-9,TRBD2,16,TRBJ2-5,once,CASSPGLAGGLETQYF,TGTGCCAGCAGCCCGGGACTAGCGGGGGGGCTCGAGACCCAGTACTTC
TRBV7-9,TRBD1,16,TRBJ1-2,-,CASSLLSGTGDPGYTF,TGTGCCAGCAGCTTACTTTCCGGGACAGGGGACCCTGGCTACACCTTC
TRBV28,-,14,TRBJ2-1,-,CASSLGDPSNEQFF,TGTGCCAGCAGCTTGGGAGATCCTAGCAATGAGCAGTTCTTC
TRBV6-4,-,14,TRBJ1-2,-,CARVLKAGKYGYTF,TGTGCCAGGGTCCTTAAAGCGGGTAAATATGGCTACACCTTC
TRBV5-1,-,15,TRBJ1-5,-,CASSLVGSPEGAQHF,TGCGCCAGCAGCTTGGTGGGGAGCCCGGAGGGGGCCCAGCATTTT
TRBV9,TRBD2,16,TRBJ2-5,few,CASSVGLAGGLETQYF,TGTGCCAGCAGCGTAGGACTAGCGGGAGGGCTGGAGACCCAGTACTTC
TRBV19,-,15,TRBJ1-5,few,CASSEAPGPNQPQHF,TGTGCCAGTAGTGAGGCCCCGGGGCCCAATCAGCCCCAGCATTTT
TRBV4-2,TRBD1,19,TRBJ1-2,-,CASSPVGSSWGQGAVGYTF,TGTGCCAGCAGCCCCGTGGGTTCGTCTTGGGGACAGGGGGCAGTAGGCTACACCTTC
TRBV7-6,-,12,TRBJ1-1,-,CASSLDIPEAFF,TGTGCCAGCAGCTTGGATATCCCTGAAGCTTTCTTT
TRBV27,TRBD2,15,TRBJ2-3,once,CASGLSGRAADTQYF,TGTGCCAGCGGCCTCAGCGGGAGGGCAGCAGATACGCAGTATTTT
TRBV30,-,13,TRBJ1-4,-,CAWSEPGVEKLFF,TGTGCCTGGAGTGAACCAGGGGTTGAAAAACTGTTTTTT
TRBV4-2,-,15,TRBJ1-1,-,CASSQDPGSYKPAFF,TGTGCCAGCAGCCAAGACCCGGGGAGTTACAAGCCAGCTTTCTTT
TRBV7-8,-,16,TRBJ1-5,-,CASSGEPGRNNQPQHF,TGTGCCAGCAGCGGCGAACCGGGACGGAACAATCAGCCCCAGCATTTT
TRBV5-1,TRBD1,15,TRBJ2-7,-,CASSLSETGVNEQYF,TGCGCCAGCAGCTTGTCTGAGACAGGGGTCAACGAGCAGTACTTC
TRBV11-2,-,13,TRBJ2-7,-,CASSPRVSYEQYF,TGTGCCAGCAGCCCGCGGGTCTCCTACGAGCAGTACTTC
TRBV6-5,-,16,TRBJ2-2,-,CASSSNKAGPPVELFF,TGTGCCAGCAGTTCCAACAAGGCGGGTCCCCCCGTGGAGCTGTTTTTT
TRBV7-9,-,16,TRBJ2-7,-,CASSLKDMNLSYEQYF,TGTGCCAGCAGCTTAAAGGACATGAACCTCTCCTACGAGCAGTACTTC
TRBV6-5,-,14,TRBJ2-3,once,CASSPPGLTDTQYF,TGTGCCAGCAGCCCCCCGGGCCTTACAGATACGCAGTATTTT
TRBV7-2,TRBD1,15,TRBJ2-5,-,CASSLFGTGAETQYF,TGTGCCAGCAGCTTATTCGGGACAGGGGCAGAGACCCAGTACTTC
TRBV20-1,-,11,TRBJ1-2,-,CSADRGYGYTF,TGCAGTGCTGACCGAGGGTATGGCTACACCTTC
TRBV10-3,TRBD2,14,TRBJ2-1,once,CAISSGDFYNEQFF,TGTGCCATCAGTAGCGGGGACTTCTACAATGAGCAGTTCTTC
TRBV27,-,15,TRBJ2-7,-,CASSLEGGLSYEQYF,TGTGCCAGCAGTTTAGAGGGGGGGCTGTCCTACGAGCAGTACTTC
TRBV11-2,TRBD1,14,TRBJ2-7,-,CASRRTGAQDEQYF,TGTGCCAGCAGACGGACAGGGGCCCAGGACGAGCAGTACTTC
TRBV2,-,15,TRBJ1-1,few,CASTQAGGGRTEAFF,TGTGCCAGCACCCAGGCCGGAGGCGGGCGGACTGAAGCTTTCTTT
TRBV5-6,-,12,TRBJ2-7,-,CASSFDHTEQYF,TGTGCCAGCAGCTTCGACCACACCGAGCAGTACTTC
TRBV7-8,-,15,TRBJ1-4,-,CASSFYSATNEKLFF,TGTGCCAGCAGCTTTTATAGTGCAACTAATGAAAAACTGTTTTTT
TRBV5-1,TRBD2,14,TRBJ2-7,-,CASSLILAGDEQYF,TGCGCCAGCAGCTTGATCTTAGCGGGAGACGAGCAGTACTTC
TRBV14,TRBD2,15,TRBJ2-1,-,CASSQWLAGNHEQFF,TGTGCCAGCAGCCAATGGCTAGCGGGAAACCATGAGCAGTTCTTC
TRBV5-6,TRBD1,14,TRBJ1-1,-,CASSTDREGSEAFF,TGTGCCAGCAGCACCGACAGGGAGGGGAGTGAAGCTTTCTTT
TRBV12-5,TRBD1,15,TRBJ2-7,few,CASGPGQGAAYEQYF,TGTGCTAGTGGTCCCGGACAGGGGGCCGCCTACGAGCAGTACTTC